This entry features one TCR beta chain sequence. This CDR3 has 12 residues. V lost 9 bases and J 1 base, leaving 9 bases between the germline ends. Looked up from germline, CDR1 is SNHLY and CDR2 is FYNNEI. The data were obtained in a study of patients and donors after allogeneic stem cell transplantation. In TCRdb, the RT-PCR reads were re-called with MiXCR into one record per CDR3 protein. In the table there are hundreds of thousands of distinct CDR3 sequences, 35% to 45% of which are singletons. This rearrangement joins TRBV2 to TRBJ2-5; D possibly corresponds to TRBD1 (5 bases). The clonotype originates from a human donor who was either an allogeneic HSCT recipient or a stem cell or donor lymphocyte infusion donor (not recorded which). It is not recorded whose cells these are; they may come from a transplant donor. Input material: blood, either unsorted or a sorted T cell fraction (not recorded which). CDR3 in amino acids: CARQAFQETQYF. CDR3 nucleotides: TGTGCCAGACAGGCTTTCCAAGAGACCCAGTACTTC. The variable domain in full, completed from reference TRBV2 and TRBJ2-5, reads EPEVTQTPSHQVTQMGQEVILRCVPISNHLYFYWYRQILGQKVEFLVSFYNNEISEKSEIFDDQFSVERPDGSNFTLKIRSTKLEDSAMYFCARQAFQETQYFGPGTRLLVL.